This T cell receptor (beta chain) was sequenced in a study of regulatory T cells in long-lasting Graves disease. The time point denotes: newly diagnosed GD, antithyroid drugs for less than 3 months. Researchers made the TCR library from RNA that was extracted from PBMCs. It was an endocrinology department in Xi'an, China, that provided the patients. Library construction for TCR beta used iRepertoire HTBI primers and Arm-PCR of CDR3 regions. Each CDR3 protein is one row after TCRdb ran MiXCR on the multiplex PCR reads. This table has around 400,000 distinct CDR3 sequences, approximately 15% appearing once. Trimming took off 0 bases at V and 2 bases at J, with 11 bases between the two ends. There are 16 residues in the CDR3. CDR1 is MNHEY and CDR2 is SVGAGI in the germline V gene. This clonotype was detected many times. The same sample was also studied in work on T cells in Graves' hyperthyroidism and ophthalmopathy. That paper notes: Patients having uncontrolled infection, another autoimmune disease, pregnancy or lactation were not included. When the TCR CDR3 underwent first-round RT-PCR, the HTBI primer set was used. For ophthalmopathy, model prediction preceded onset by a median around 7 months.

This clonotype was sampled from a middle-aged woman with Graves disease. Sample: peripheral blood mononuclear cells (PBMCs), taken at new diagnosis, from a patient treated with antithyroid drugs. V usage is TRBV6-5 and J usage is TRBJ1-5; no clear D gene. CDR3 coding DNA: TGTGCCAGCAGTTACTCAGCCCTGGGTGGCAATCAGCCCCAGCATTTT. Translated: CASSYSALGGNQPQHF.